Sequencing of this T cell receptor (beta chain) was carried out in a study of cytomegalovirus exposure and HLA in healthy donors. Method: immunoSEQ multiplex PCR; TCRdb's copy keeps in-frame clones and lacks some. The sample lists about 56,000 clones, 93% occurring once. The CDR3 consists of 14 residues. Sequencing was performed on PBMCs. The chain employs TRBV7-5 and TRBJ1-2. TRBV7-5 is a recognized pseudogene. The TCR comes from a woman younger than 35 in good health and CMV-seropositive. CDR3 coding DNA: TGTGCCAGAAGCTTACCGGGGGTACTCGATGGCTACACCTTC. It is translated as CARSLPGVLDGYTF.